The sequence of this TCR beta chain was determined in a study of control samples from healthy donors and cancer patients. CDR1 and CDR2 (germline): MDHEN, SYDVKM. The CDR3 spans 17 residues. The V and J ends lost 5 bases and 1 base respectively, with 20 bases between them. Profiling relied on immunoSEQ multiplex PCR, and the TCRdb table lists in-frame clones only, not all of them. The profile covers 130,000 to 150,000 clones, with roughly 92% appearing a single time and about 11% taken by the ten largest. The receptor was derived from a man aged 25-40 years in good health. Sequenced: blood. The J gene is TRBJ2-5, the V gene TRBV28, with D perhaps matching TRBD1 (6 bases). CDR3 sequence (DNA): TGTGCCAGCAGTCCACATCCCATCACAGGGTTCCAAGAGACCCAGTACTTC. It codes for CASSPHPITGFQETQYF.